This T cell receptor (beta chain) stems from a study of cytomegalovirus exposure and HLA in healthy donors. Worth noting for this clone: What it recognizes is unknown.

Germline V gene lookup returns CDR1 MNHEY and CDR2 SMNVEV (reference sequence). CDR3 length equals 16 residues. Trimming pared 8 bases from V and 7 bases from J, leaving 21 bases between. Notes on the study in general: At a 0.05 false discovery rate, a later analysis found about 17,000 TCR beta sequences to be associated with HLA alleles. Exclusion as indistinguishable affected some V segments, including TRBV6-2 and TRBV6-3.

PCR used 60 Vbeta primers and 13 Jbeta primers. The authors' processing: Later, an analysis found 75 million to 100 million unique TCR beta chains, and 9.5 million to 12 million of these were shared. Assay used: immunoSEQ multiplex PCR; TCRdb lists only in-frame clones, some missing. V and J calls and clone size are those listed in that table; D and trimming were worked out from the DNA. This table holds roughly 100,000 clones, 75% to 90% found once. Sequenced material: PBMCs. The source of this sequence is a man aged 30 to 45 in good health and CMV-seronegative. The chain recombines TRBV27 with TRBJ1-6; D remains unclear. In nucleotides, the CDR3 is TGTGCCAGCTCTCTGAGGCCGGGGAGAGTGAATTCACCCCTCCACTTT. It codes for CASSLRPGRVNSPLHF.